Below, 22 T cell receptor beta chains from the same sample are listed, as sequenced in a study of T-cell memory formation after mild COVID-19. TCRdb ran MiXCR on the 5' RACE reads and lists one entry per CDR3 protein. Of 450,000 to 650,000 distinct CDR3 sequences in the sample, 20% are singletons; the top ten hold around 12%. The specimen sequenced was PBMCs or a T cell subset sorted from them (not recorded which). These receptors all come from an adult woman who had mild COVID-19 (a few samples of this study predate the infection). Cell type and time point are not known.

J is TRBJ2-7 and V is TRBV2; D is uncertain. CDR3 size: 12 residues. Germline CDR1 is SNHLY and CDR2 is FYNNEI. The V end was cut by 8 bases, the J end by 4 bases, with 12 bases between. CDR3 nucleotide sequence: TGTGCCAGCTGCTACGAGGCGTACGAGCAGTACTTC. Its translation: CASCYEAYEQYF.

This clonotype was seen a handful of times. The V and J genes are TRBV6-2 or TRBV6-3 and TRBJ2-1; 9 bases line up with TRBD1. This CDR3 region has 13 residues. Per the germline V gene, CDR1 is MNHEY and CDR2 is SVGEGT. V gave up 7 bases and J gave up 3 bases; unmatched junction bases: 1. This chain's CDR3 is CASKDRGYNEQFF. The CDR3 DNA sequence: TGTGCCAGCAAGGACAGGGGCTACAATGAGCAGTTCTTC.

This clonotype was found a few times. The chain employs TRBV5-1 and TRBJ2-7; 7 bases map to TRBD2. Germline CDR1 SGHRS, CDR2 YFSETQ. This CDR3 has 14 residues. V gave up 4 bases and J gave up 5 bases; unmatched junction bases: 9. The CDR3 loop is CASSLTSLSNEQYF. CDR3 bases: TGCGCCAGCAGCCTGACTAGCTTATCGAACGAGCAGTACTTC.

The V gene is TRBV7-3, the J gene TRBJ2-3; no clear D gene. CDR1 is SGHTA, CDR2 FQGTGA, per germline. Between the trimmed V and J ends, which lost 2 bases and 6 bases, there was a span of 15 bases. This CDR3 contains 15 residues. CDR3: CASSLLVGLRDTQYF. CDR3 DNA sequence: TGTGCCAGCAGCTTATTGGTAGGGCTCCGCGATACGCAGTATTTT.

The chain carries TRBV27 and TRBJ1-2; D call uncertain. Germline V gene data show CDR1 as MNHEY and CDR2 as SMNVEV (reference sequence). The CDR3 runs 13 residues. V was cut by 4 bases and J by 8 bases, with 14 bases left in between. CDR3 in amino acids: CASSSPPVKGYTF. DNA for the CDR3: TGTGCCAGCAGTTCCCCCCCTGTTAAGGGCTACACCTTC.

In its sample, this clonotype was seen many times. The chain is built from TRBV7-3 and TRBJ1-1, with a weak D call TRBD1 (5 bases). This CDR3 region has 13 residues. The ends were cut back, 6 bases at V and 1 base at J, with 9 bases in the middle. Germline values: CDR1 SGHTA, CDR2 FQGTGA. The CDR3 sequence is CASSLTANTEAFF. In DNA form, the CDR3 reads TGTGCCAGCAGTTTGACAGCGAACACTGAAGCTTTCTTT.

V is TRBV29-1 and J is TRBJ2-1; D remains ambiguous. The V and J ends lost 5 bases and 10 bases respectively, with 12 bases between them. This CDR3 comprises 11 residues. In germline, CDR1 is SQVTM, CDR2 ANQGSEA. The CDR3 here is CSVRTPDEQFF. The CDR3 bases are TGCAGCGTTCGAACCCCAGACGAGCAGTTCTTC.

The genes are TRBV12-3 or TRBV12-4 and TRBJ1-2, with D perhaps matching TRBD1 (5 bases). V was trimmed by 8 bases and J by 6 bases, leaving 22 bases between them. The CDR3 sequence is 15 residues long. Here the CDR3 reads CASSREKGFADGYTF. The CDR3 coding sequence is TGTGCCAGCTCAAGGGAAAAGGGGTTTGCGGATGGCTACACCTTC.

The V and J genes are TRBV9 and TRBJ2-7; 7 bases match TRBD2. The germline V gene encodes CDR1 SGDLS and CDR2 YYNGEE. The CDR3 is made up of 16 amino acids. Trimming took 0 bases from V and 3 from J; bases not matched to a gene: 9. CDR3 region: CASSVGLGEGLYEQYF. The CDR3 bases are TGTGCCAGCAGCGTAGGTCTGGGGGAGGGCCTCTACGAGCAGTACTTC.

This clonotype was recorded many times. This chain links TRBV5-4 with TRBJ2-1; D perhaps matches TRBD2 (6 bases). The ends were cut back, 0 bases at V and 3 bases at J, with 13 bases in the middle. CDR3 size: 16 residues. The germline V gene has CDR1 SGHNT and CDR2 YYREEE (reference sequence). The CDR3 nucleotides are TGTGCCAGCAGCTTGGCGTCGGGGGAGTTCTACAATGAGCAGTTCTTC. Translation: CASSLASGEFYNEQFF.

The chain employs TRBV27 and TRBJ1-2; D might be TRBD1 (6 bases). The germline V gene has CDR1 MNHEY and CDR2 SMNVEV (reference sequence). This CDR3 has 12 residues. V was clipped by 6 bases and J by 8 bases, with 13 bases between them. CDR3 coding DNA: TGTGCCAGCAGGTCAGGGGCGGGAGGCTACACCTTC. This codes for CASRSGAGGYTF.

In DNA, the CDR3 is TGTGCCAGCAGCTGGGGAGGCGGGGGGCAACACTATGGCTACACCTTC. Its protein is CASSWGGGGQHYGYTF. The chain employs TRBV5-5 and TRBJ1-2, with D perhaps matching TRBD1 (6 bases). The CDR3 has 16 amino acids. CDR1 is SGHKS, CDR2 YYEKEE, per germline (reference sequence). V dropped 3 bases and J dropped 3 bases, with 18 bases sitting between them.

The chain uses TRBV7-8 and TRBJ1-5; D is possibly TRBD1 (6 bases). Germline V gene sequence: CDR1 SGHVS, CDR2 FQNEAQ. The CDR3 sequence is 15 residues long. V dropped 10 bases and J dropped 2 bases, with 18 bases sitting between them. This CDR3 reads CATQRGGVGNQPQHF. The CDR3 bases are TGTGCCACCCAAAGGGGGGGTGTGGGCAATCAGCCCCAGCATTTT.

The CDR3 here is CASSPPAAEQFF. The CDR3 DNA sequence: TGTGCCAGCAGTCCCCCCGCGGCTGAGCAGTTCTTC. The chain employs TRBV28 and TRBJ2-1; D is unclear. CDR3 size: 12 residues. The germline V and J ends were trimmed by 5 bases and 9 bases, with 11 bases remaining between them. Germline V gene lookup returns CDR1 MDHEN and CDR2 SYDVKM.

The CDR3 loop reads CASSLGFSGAGNTIYF. CDR3 nucleotide sequence: TGTGCCAGCAGCTTGGGATTTTCAGGAGCAGGAAACACCATATATTTT. The chain joins TRBV5-4 to TRBJ1-3; D gene unclear. Germline-derived CDR1 and CDR2 are SGHNT and YYREEE (reference sequence). This CDR3 comprises 16 residues. V lost 0 bases and J lost 4, with 14 bases in between.

V is TRBV20-1 and J is TRBJ1-5, with a possible D match to TRBD1 (5 bases). CDR1 DFQATT and CDR2 SNEGSKA come from the germline V gene (reference sequence). Trimming removed 6 bases at V and 4 bases at J, with 13 bases between. The CDR3 is 13 amino acids. CDR3 residues: CSAPVAGNQPQHF. The DNA of the CDR3 is TGCAGTGCCCCGGTGGCAGGGAATCAGCCCCAGCATTTT.

This clonotype appeared a few times. The CDR3 region is CSAYFNEQFF. In DNA, the CDR3 is TGCAGTGCTTACTTCAATGAGCAGTTCTTC. The J gene is TRBJ2-1, the V gene TRBV20-1, with D uncertain. This CDR3 comprises 10 residues. V gave up 5 bases and J gave up 6 bases, with 5 bases separating them. The germline CDR1 and CDR2 sequences are DFQATT and SNEGSKA (reference sequence).

V and J are TRBV11-3 and TRBJ1-5; TRBD1 matches 10 bases. Germline V gene lookup returns CDR1 SGHNT and CDR2 YENEEA. Unmatched junction bases numbered 10, after V lost 1 base and J lost 4 bases. The CDR3 consists of 18 residues. CDR3 in amino acids: CASSLVIWDRGNNQPQHF. The CDR3, as DNA: TGTGCCAGCAGCTTAGTCATCTGGGACAGGGGTAATAATCAGCCCCAGCATTTT.

V and J are TRBV5-1 and TRBJ2-7; TRBD2 matches 8 bases. Germline CDR1 SGHRS, CDR2 YFSETQ. The CDR3 totals 14 residues. V lost 7 bases to trimming and J lost 3 bases; unmatched junction nucleotides: 9. The CDR3 loop reads CASGRTSPDYEQYF. Written as DNA, the CDR3 is TGCGCCAGCGGAAGGACTAGCCCCGACTACGAGCAGTACTTC.

The V and J genes are TRBV5-1 and TRBJ2-7; TRBD2 matches at 9 bases. From germline, CDR1 is SGHRS and CDR2 YFSETQ. Losses at the gene ends were 0 bases for V and 3 bases for J; bases not matched to a gene: 4. The CDR3 is 15 amino acids. The CDR3 loop reads CASSLVASGDYEQYF. Written as DNA, the CDR3 is TGCGCCAGCAGCTTGGTGGCTAGCGGGGACTACGAGCAGTACTTC.

The rearrangement uses TRBV6-5 and TRBJ2-1, with TRBD2 matching 10 bases. The CDR3 consists of 16 residues. Germline loops: CDR1 MNHEY, CDR2 SVGAGI. The V segment lost 5 bases and the J segment 5 bases; nucleotides outside the gene matches: 9. The CDR3 reads CASSGRLAGTHNEQFF. CDR3 DNA: TGTGCCAGCAGTGGTCGACTAGCGGGTACTCACAATGAGCAGTTCTTC.

This rearrangement joins TRBV4-1 to TRBJ1-4, with unresolved D. V was clipped by 5 bases and J by 6 bases, with 16 bases between them. CDR1 and CDR2 from the germline V gene are MGHRA and YSYEKL. The CDR3 is 15 residues long. The CDR3 reads CASSFRSEPYEKLFF. The CDR3 nucleotides are TGCGCCAGCAGCTTTCGCTCAGAACCTTATGAAAAACTGTTTTTT.